The clone carrying this T cell receptor beta chain was recorded only once. This sample was included in a study of blood T cell repertoires in COVID-19. Background on the study: Whether acute or convalescent, the COVID-19 samples came from the United States, Italy and Spain. T cells, B-cell-depleted T cells, or PBMCs provided the cDNA or gDNA that served as material.

Germline V gene data show CDR1 as MNHEY and CDR2 as SMNVEV (reference sequence). The CDR3 has 15 amino acids. V lost 1 base, J lost 4 bases, and 13 bases lay in between. Libraries were prepared by immunoSEQ multiplex PCR; TCRdb keeps only in-frame clonotypes and omits some of them. The sample lists 300,000 or so clones, about 91% occurring once. This clonotype originated in a woman aged 25 to 45 who had recovered from COVID-19. Sample: peripheral blood. This chain connects TRBV27 to TRBJ2-5; possibly TRBD1 for D (7 bases). CDR3 nucleotides: TGTGCCAGCAGTTTATTAGGCCAGGGGGGAGAGACCCAGTACTTC. Translating it yields CASSLLGQGGETQYF.